The 24 T cell receptor beta chains below come from one sample, sequenced in a study of cytomegalovirus exposure and HLA in healthy donors. Repertoires were generated with immunoSEQ multiplex PCR, while TCRdb's copy carries only in-frame clones and drops some. The repertoire holds tens of thousands of clones, with approximately 91% as singletons. The sequenced sample was PBMCs. The receptors here all came from a man in his thirties or forties in good health and CMV-seronegative.

This clone was detected once. CDR3 in DNA: TGTGCCAGCAGAGGACAGGGAAGGATCGACGAGCAGTACTTC. Amino acid sequence: CASRGQGRIDEQYF. The chain recombines TRBV27 with TRBJ2-7; 8 bases are a match to TRBD1. V gave up 6 bases and J gave up 5 bases; unmatched junction bases: 9. The germline CDR1 and CDR2 sequences are MNHEY and SMNVEV (reference sequence). CDR3 size: 14 residues.

CDR3 residues: CASKIGDSYEQYF. The CDR3 region has the DNA TGTGCCAGCAAAATAGGGGACTCCTACGAGCAGTACTTC. The gene calls are TRBV2 and TRBJ2-7; weak D call: TRBD1 (5 bases). Per the germline V gene, CDR1 is SNHLY and CDR2 is FYNNEI. CDR3 length: 13 amino acids. Trimming stripped 7 bases from V and 0 bases from J, with 10 bases between.

This sequence joins TRBV5-6 and TRBJ2-3; 9 positions agree with TRBD1. The J segment lost 1 base and the V segment lost 1 base, leaving 4 bases of the junction unmatched. The length of the CDR3 is 16 residues. Germline assignment: CDR1 SGHDT and CDR2 YYEEEE. DNA for the CDR3: TGTGCCAGCAGCTTGCCGGGGGACAGGGGCACAGATACGCAGTATTTT. Translated, it gives CASSLPGDRGTDTQYF.

This sequence joins TRBV29-1 and TRBJ2-1; D is perhaps TRBD2 (5 bases). The V and J ends lost 7 bases and 10 bases respectively, with 8 bases between them. In germline, CDR1 is SQVTM, CDR2 ANQGSEA. CDR3 length: 9 residues. CDR3 DNA: TGCAGCGCCGGGAAAGAGCAGTTCTTC. Amino acid sequence: CSAGKEQFF.

The chain has TRBV15 and TRBJ2-3; TRBD1 matches 7 bases. V shed 2 bases and J 5 bases; nucleotides not matched to a gene: 4. Germline values: CDR1 LNHNV, CDR2 YYDKDF (reference sequence). The CDR3 loop spans 14 amino acids. In DNA form, the CDR3 reads TGTGCCACCAGCAGACGGGACAGAAAAGATACGCAGTATTTT. Its protein product is CATSRRDRKDTQYF.

V and J are TRBV5-1 and TRBJ1-1; no definite D call. V dropped 2 bases and J dropped 0 bases, with 14 bases sitting between them. Germline V gene data show CDR1 as SGHRS and CDR2 as YFSETQ. The CDR3 loop spans 16 amino acids. In nucleotides, the CDR3 is TGCGCCAGCAGCTTCGAGTCGTACAGCATGAACACTGAAGCTTTCTTT. Translated, it gives CASSFESYSMNTEAFF.

Here the CDR3 reads CASSSGTSGPQFF. The CDR3, as DNA: TGCGCCAGCAGCTCGGGGACTAGCGGGCCGCAGTTCTTC. The rearrangement uses TRBV5-1 and TRBJ2-1; 12 nucleotides line up with TRBD2. V dropped 3 bases and J dropped 12; count of bases not matched to a gene: 4. Germline V gene lookup returns CDR1 SGHRS and CDR2 YFSETQ. The CDR3 spans 13 residues.

V and J are TRBV6-1 and TRBJ2-3, with D possibly matching TRBD2 (5 bases). V dropped 3 bases and J dropped 3 bases, with 16 bases sitting between them. The CDR3 runs to 16 residues. Germline CDR1 MNHNS, CDR2 SASEGT. Here the CDR3 reads CASSEIEGGATDTQYF. Written as DNA, the CDR3 is TGTGCCAGCAGTGAGATTGAGGGTGGTGCGACAGATACGCAGTATTTT.

The chain employs TRBV13 and TRBJ1-5; maybe TRBD1 (6 bases). Germline CDR1 PRHDT, CDR2 FYEKMQ (reference sequence). The germline V and J ends were trimmed by 3 bases and 2 bases, with 8 bases remaining between them. The CDR3 totals 14 residues. This CDR3 reads CASSLGAGNQPQHF. CDR3 DNA sequence: TGTGCCAGCAGCTTGGGGGCGGGCAATCAGCCCCAGCATTTT. The full variable domain, completed using reference TRBV13 and TRBJ1-5, is AAGVIQSPRHLIKEKRETATLKCYPIPRHDTVYWYQQGPGQDPQFLISFYEKMQSDKGSIPDRFSAQQFSDYHSELNMSSLELGDSALYFCASSLGAGNQPQHFGDGTRLSIL.

The rearrangement links TRBV6-1 to TRBJ2-7; maybe TRBD1 (6 bases). The V gene's germline CDR1 is MNHNS and CDR2 SASEGT. Deletions cut 7 bases from V and 0 bases from J, with 16 bases between. The CDR3 covers 15 residues. The CDR3 sequence: CASTWTAQNSYEQYF. The CDR3 nucleotides read TGTGCCAGCACATGGACAGCCCAAAACTCCTACGAGCAGTACTTC.

This clone occurred a few times. The chain joins TRBV6-4 to TRBJ2-2; maybe TRBD1 (5 bases). Germline-derived CDR1 and CDR2 are MRHNA and SNTAGT. Trimming removed 7 bases at V and 2 bases at J, with 11 bases between. This CDR3 spans 14 amino acids. This CDR3 is CASKRQPNTGELFF. The CDR3 DNA is TGTGCCAGCAAGAGACAGCCCAACACCGGGGAGCTGTTTTTT.

This chain connects TRBV4-1 to TRBJ1-3; TRBD1 might be the D (6 bases). The CDR3 runs 16 residues. Trimming removed 1 base from V and 2 bases from J, with 12 bases in between. Germline CDR1 and CDR2: MGHRA and YSYEKL. CDR3 sequence reads: CASSQGPRGTGNTIYF. DNA for the CDR3: TGCGCCAGCAGCCAAGGCCCCAGGGGAACTGGAAACACCATATATTTT.

The chain couples TRBV9 to TRBJ2-1; TRBD2 might be the D (5 bases). Germline CDR1 reads SGDLS; CDR2 reads YYNGEE. Between the trimmed V and J ends, which lost 4 bases and 4 bases, there was a span of 15 bases. This CDR3 is built from 15 residues. CDR3 nucleotides: TGTGCCAGCAGCCCCCGGCTAGCACAATACAATGAGCAGTTCTTC. Protein sequence: CASSPRLAQYNEQFF.

V usage is TRBV19 and J usage is TRBJ2-2; TRBD1 is a possible D gene (5 bases). This CDR3 has 16 residues. Trimming took 6 bases from V and 0 from J, leaving 14 bases between them. CDR1 and CDR2 from the germline V gene are LNHDA and SQIVND (reference sequence). The CDR3 reads CASRTQANANTGELFF. The CDR3 nucleotides are TGTGCCAGTAGGACACAGGCAAACGCGAACACCGGGGAGCTGTTTTTT. The variable domain in full, with the rest retrieved from reference TRBV19 and TRBJ2-2, is DGGITQSPKYLFRKEGQNVTLSCEQNLNHDAMYWYRQDPGQGLRLIYYSQIVNDFQKGDIAEGYSVSREKKESFPLTVTSAQKNPTAFYLCASRTQANANTGELFFGEGSRLTVL.

The V call is TRBV5-1, the J call TRBJ2-1; D remains ambiguous. Germline CDR1 SGHRS, CDR2 YFSETQ. The CDR3 runs to 13 residues. V was shortened by 4 bases and J by 5 bases, with 10 bases between the two germline ends. The CDR3 DNA sequence: TGCGCCAGCAGCCCCGTTACTAACAATGAGCAGTTCTTC. Translated: CASSPVTNNEQFF.

The chain employs TRBV4-3 and TRBJ2-7; a weak D match, TRBD2 (6 bases). The V end was cut by 8 bases, the J end by 0 bases, with 8 bases between. Germline loops: CDR1 LGHNA, CDR2 YSLEER. The CDR3 extends over 12 amino acids. The DNA for the CDR3 is TGCGCCAGCCGGGACTTCTCCTACGAGCAGTACTTC. Translating gives CASRDFSYEQYF.

V and J are TRBV7-9 and TRBJ2-7; no clear D gene. This CDR3 comprises 12 residues. Per the germline V gene, CDR1 is SEHNR and CDR2 is FQNEAQ (reference sequence). Trimming removed 5 bases from V and 3 bases from J, with 8 bases in between. The CDR3: CASSRDFYEQYF. For the CDR3, the DNA is TGTGCCAGCAGCCGAGACTTCTACGAGCAGTACTTC.

J is TRBJ2-1 and V is TRBV28; a weak D match, TRBD1 (6 bases). There are 20 residues in the CDR3. The germline V and J ends were trimmed by 6 bases and 0 bases, with 27 bases remaining between them. CDR1 is MDHEN and CDR2 is SYDVKM in the germline V gene. The CDR3 sequence is CASRPPRRTRRQDSYNEQFF. The CDR3, as DNA: TGTGCCAGCAGACCACCACGCCGAACCCGTAGACAGGACTCCTACAATGAGCAGTTCTTC.

This chain joins TRBV29-1 and TRBJ1-4; D possibly corresponds to TRBD1 (6 bases). Germline CDR1 reads SQVTM; CDR2 reads ANQGSEA. The V gene lost 3 bases and the J gene lost 7 bases, with 18 bases spanning the gap. CDR3 size: 15 residues. The CDR3 reads CSVETGRESGEKLFF. The CDR3 DNA sequence: TGCAGCGTTGAGACAGGAAGGGAATCGGGTGAAAAACTGTTTTTT.

The rearrangement joins TRBV27 to TRBJ1-2, with D perhaps matching TRBD1 (5 bases). This CDR3 comprises 14 residues. Trimming took 5 bases from V and 4 from J, leaving 14 bases between them. Germline V gene data show CDR1 as MNHEY and CDR2 as SMNVEV (reference sequence). CDR3 nucleotide sequence: TGTGCCAGCAGTCAATTTCAGGGATCCTATGGCTACACCTTC. Protein product: CASSQFQGSYGYTF.

V and J are TRBV30 and TRBJ2-1; TRBD1 agrees at 7 bases. The germline V gene encodes CDR1 GTSNPN and CDR2 SVGIG (reference sequence). With 1 base clipped from V and 4 bases from J, the junction kept 4 bases outside the gene matches. The CDR3 has 14 residues. As DNA, the CDR3 is TGTGCCTGGAGTGGGGGGACAGAATACAATGAGCAGTTCTTC. It is translated as CAWSGGTEYNEQFF.

The rearrangement links TRBV9 to TRBJ2-1; perhaps TRBD2 as D (6 bases). V lost 0 bases, J lost 2 bases, and 12 bases lay in between. This CDR3 comprises 16 residues. The germline CDR1 and CDR2 sequences are SGDLS and YYNGEE. CDR3 sequence reads: CASSVARGGTYNEQFF. CDR3 coding DNA: TGTGCCAGCAGCGTAGCTAGGGGCGGGACCTACAATGAGCAGTTCTTC.

This chain links TRBV5-1 with TRBJ2-1, with a tentative D call TRBD1 (6 bases). Trimming took off 4 bases at V and 0 bases at J, with 14 bases between the two ends. This CDR3 spans 16 amino acids. Germline loops: CDR1 SGHRS, CDR2 YFSETQ. CDR3: CASSLGGPSSYNEQFF. The CDR3 region has the DNA TGCGCCAGCAGCCTAGGGGGTCCAAGCTCCTACAATGAGCAGTTCTTC.

The V gene is TRBV11-2, the J gene TRBJ2-3; D gene uncertain. The CDR3 is made up of 13 amino acids. Germline CDR1 SGHAT, CDR2 FQNNGV. V lost 2 bases and J lost 5, with 8 bases in between. The DNA for the CDR3 is TGTGCCAGCAGCTTAAATTCGGTAGATACGCAGTATTTT. Translating gives CASSLNSVDTQYF.